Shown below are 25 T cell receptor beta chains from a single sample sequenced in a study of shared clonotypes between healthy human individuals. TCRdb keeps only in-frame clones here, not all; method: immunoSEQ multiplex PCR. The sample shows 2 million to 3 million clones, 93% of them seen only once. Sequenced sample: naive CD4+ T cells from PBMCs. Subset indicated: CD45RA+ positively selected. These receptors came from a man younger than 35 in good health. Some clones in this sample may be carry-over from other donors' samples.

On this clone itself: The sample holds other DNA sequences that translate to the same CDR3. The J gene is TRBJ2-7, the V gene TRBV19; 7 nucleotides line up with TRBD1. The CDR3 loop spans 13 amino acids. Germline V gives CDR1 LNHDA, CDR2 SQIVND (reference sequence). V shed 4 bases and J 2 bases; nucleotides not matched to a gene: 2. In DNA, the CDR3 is TGTGCCAGTAGTAGAGACAGGGCCTACGAGCAGTACTTC. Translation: CASSRDRAYEQYF.

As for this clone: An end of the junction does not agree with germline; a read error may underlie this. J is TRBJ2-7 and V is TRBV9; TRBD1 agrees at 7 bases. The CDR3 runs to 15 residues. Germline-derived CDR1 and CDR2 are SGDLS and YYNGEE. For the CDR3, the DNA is TGTGCCAGCAGCGTAGGGGGACAGCGTTCCTCCGAGCAGTACTTC. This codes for CASSVGGQRSSEQYF.

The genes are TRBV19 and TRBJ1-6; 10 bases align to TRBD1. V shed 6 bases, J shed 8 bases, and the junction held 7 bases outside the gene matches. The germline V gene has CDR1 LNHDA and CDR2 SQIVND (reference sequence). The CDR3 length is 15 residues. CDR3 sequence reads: CASSPGTGAYSPLHF. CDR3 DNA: TGTGCCAGTAGCCCTGGGACAGGGGCGTATTCACCCCTCCACTTT. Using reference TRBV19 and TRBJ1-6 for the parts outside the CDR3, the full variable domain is DGGITQSPKYLFRKEGQNVTLSCEQNLNHDAMYWYRQDPGQGLRLIYYSQIVNDFQKGDIAEGYSVSREKKESFPLTVTSAQKNPTAFYLCASSPGTGAYSPLHFGNGTRLTVT.

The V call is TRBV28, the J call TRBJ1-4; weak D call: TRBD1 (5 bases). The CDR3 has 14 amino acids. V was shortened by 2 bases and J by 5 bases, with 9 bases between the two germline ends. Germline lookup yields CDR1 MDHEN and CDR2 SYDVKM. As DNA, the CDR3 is TGTGCCAGCAGTTTAGGAGACAGAAATGAAAAACTGTTTTTT. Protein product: CASSLGDRNEKLFF.

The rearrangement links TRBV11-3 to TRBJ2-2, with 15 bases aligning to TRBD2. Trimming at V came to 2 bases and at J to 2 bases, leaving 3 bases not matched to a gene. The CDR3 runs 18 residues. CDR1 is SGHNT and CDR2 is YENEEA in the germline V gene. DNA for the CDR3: TGTGCCAGCAGCTTAAGGACTAGCGGGAGGGTTAACACCGGGGAGCTGTTTTTT. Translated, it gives CASSLRTSGRVNTGELFF.

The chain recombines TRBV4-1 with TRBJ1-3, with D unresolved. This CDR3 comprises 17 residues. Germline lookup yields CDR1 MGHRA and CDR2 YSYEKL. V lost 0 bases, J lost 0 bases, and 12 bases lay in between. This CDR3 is CASSQDRAGNSGNTIYF. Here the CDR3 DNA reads TGCGCCAGCAGCCAAGATCGTGCAGGAAACTCTGGAAACACCATATATTTT.

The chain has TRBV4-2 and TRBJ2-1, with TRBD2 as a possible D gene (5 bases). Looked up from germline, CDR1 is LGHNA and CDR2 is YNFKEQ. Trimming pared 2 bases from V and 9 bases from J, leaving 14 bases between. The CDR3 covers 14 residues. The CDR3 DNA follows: TGTGCCAGCAGCCAAAAGCGGCCCGATGGTGAGCAGTTCTTC. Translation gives CASSQKRPDGEQFF.

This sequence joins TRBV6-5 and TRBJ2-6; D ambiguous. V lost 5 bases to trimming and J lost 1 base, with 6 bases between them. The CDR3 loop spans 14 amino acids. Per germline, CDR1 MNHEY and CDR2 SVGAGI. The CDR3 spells CASSQLSGANVLTF. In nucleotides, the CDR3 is TGTGCCAGCAGTCAGCTATCTGGGGCCAACGTCCTGACTTTC.

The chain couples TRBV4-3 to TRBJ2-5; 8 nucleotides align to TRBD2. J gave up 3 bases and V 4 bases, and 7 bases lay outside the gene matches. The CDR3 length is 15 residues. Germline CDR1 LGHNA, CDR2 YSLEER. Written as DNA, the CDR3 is TGCGCCAGCAGCCCGACCCTTAGCGGGGAAGAGACCCAGTACTTC. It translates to CASSPTLSGEETQYF.

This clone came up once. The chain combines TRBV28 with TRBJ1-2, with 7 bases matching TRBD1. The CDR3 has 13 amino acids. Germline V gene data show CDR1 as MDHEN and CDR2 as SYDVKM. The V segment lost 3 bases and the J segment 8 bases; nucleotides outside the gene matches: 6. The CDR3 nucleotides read TGTGCCAGCAGTTTGGTACAGGGGAACGGCTACACCTTC. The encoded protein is CASSLVQGNGYTF.

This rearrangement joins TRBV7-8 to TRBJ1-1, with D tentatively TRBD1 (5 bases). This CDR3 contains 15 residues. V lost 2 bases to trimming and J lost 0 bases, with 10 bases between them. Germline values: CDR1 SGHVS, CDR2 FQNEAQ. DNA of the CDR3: TGTGCCAGCAGCTTATCAGGGCCTCTGAACACTGAAGCTTTCTTT. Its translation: CASSLSGPLNTEAFF.

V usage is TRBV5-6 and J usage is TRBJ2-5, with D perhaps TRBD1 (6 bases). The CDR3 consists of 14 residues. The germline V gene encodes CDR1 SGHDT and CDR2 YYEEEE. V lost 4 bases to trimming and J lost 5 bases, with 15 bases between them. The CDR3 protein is CASSLRQVGETQYF. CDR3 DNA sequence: TGTGCCAGCAGCCTCCGACAGGTGGGGGAGACCCAGTACTTC.

The CDR3, as DNA: TGTGCCAGCAGCCGGACTAGTTCGGGTGAGCAGTTCTTC. This encodes CASSRTSSGEQFF. The J gene is TRBJ2-1, the V gene TRBV14; 7 bases line up with TRBD2. CDR3 length: 13 amino acids. CDR1 and CDR2 (germline): SGHDN, FVKESK. V was clipped by 4 bases and J by 9 bases; unmatched bases: 6.

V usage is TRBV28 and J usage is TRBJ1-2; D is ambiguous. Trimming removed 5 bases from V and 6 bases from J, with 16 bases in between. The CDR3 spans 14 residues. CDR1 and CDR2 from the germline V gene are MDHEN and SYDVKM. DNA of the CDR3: TGTGCCAGCAGTCTCCGGACGGCTTATCATGGCTACACCTTC. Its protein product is CASSLRTAYHGYTF.

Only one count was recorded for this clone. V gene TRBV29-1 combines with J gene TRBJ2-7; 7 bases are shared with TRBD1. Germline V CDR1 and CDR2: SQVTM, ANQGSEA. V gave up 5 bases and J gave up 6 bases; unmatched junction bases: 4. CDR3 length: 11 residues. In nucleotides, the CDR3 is TGCAGCGTTTTAAACAGGGGCGAGCAGTACTTC. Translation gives CSVLNRGEQYF.

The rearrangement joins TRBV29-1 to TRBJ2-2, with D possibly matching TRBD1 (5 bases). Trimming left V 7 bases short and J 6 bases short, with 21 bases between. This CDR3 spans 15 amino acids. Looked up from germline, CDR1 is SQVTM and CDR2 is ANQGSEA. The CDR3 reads CSGQTQGGVPGELFF. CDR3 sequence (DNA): TGCAGCGGCCAGACCCAGGGTGGGGTTCCCGGGGAGCTGTTTTTT.

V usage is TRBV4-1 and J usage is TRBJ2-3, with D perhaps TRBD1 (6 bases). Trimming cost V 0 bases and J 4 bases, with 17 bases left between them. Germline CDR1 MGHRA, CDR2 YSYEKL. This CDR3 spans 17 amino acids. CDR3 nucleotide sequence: TGCGCCAGCAGCCAAGAGGCGGCCAGGGGATTACCAGATACGCAGTATTTT. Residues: CASSQEAARGLPDTQYF.

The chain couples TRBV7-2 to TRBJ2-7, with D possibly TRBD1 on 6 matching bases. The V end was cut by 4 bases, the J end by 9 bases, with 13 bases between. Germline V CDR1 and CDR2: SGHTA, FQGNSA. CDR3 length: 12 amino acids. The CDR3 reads CASSSPQGLQYF. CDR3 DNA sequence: TGTGCCAGCAGCTCCCCACAGGGCTTGCAGTACTTC.

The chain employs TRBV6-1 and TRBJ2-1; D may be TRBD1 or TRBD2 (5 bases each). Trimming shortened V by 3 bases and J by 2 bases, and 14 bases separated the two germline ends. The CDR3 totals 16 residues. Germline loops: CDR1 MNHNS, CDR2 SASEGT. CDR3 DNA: TGTGCCAGCAGTGACCAAGGGAGAGGGGCCTACAATGAGCAGTTCTTC. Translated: CASSDQGRGAYNEQFF.

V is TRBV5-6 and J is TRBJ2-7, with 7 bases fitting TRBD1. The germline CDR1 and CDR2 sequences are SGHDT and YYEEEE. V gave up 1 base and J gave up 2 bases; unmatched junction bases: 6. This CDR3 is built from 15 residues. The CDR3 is CASSLPGQPPYEQYF. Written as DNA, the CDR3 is TGTGCCAGCAGCTTGCCGGGACAGCCGCCCTACGAGCAGTACTTC.

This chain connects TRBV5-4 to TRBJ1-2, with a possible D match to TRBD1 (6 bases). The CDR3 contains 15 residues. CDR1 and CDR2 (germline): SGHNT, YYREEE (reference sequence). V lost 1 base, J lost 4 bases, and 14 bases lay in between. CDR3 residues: CASSLPLGQFYGYTF. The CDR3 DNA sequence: TGTGCCAGCAGCTTGCCACTCGGACAGTTCTATGGCTACACCTTC.

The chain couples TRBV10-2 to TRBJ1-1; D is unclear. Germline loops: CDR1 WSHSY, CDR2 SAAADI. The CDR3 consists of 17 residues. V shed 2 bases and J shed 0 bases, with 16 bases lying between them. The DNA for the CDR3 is TGCGCCAGCAGTGAGCCGTTCCGGTTGGGTCTGAACACTGAAGCTTTCTTT. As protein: CASSEPFRLGLNTEAFF.

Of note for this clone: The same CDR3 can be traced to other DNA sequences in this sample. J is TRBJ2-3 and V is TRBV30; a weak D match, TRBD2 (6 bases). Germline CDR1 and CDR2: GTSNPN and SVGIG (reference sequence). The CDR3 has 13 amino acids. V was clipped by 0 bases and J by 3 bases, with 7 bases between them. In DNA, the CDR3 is TGTGCCTGGAGTGTGGCGGGGACAGATACGCAGTATTTT. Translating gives CAWSVAGTDTQYF.

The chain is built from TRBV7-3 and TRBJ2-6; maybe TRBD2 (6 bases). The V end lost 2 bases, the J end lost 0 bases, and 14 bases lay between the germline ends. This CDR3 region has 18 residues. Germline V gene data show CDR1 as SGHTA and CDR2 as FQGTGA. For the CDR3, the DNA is TGTGCCAGCAGCTTACTGCCAGTCGGGGGCTCTGGGGCCAACGTCCTGACTTTC. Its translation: CASSLLPVGGSGANVLTF.

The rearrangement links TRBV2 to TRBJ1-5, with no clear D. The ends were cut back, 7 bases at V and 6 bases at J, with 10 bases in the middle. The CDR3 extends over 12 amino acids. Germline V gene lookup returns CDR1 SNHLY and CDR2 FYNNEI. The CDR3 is CASKGRSQPQHF. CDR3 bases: TGTGCCAGCAAGGGTCGGAGTCAGCCCCAGCATTTT.